This TCR beta chain was recorded in a study of cytomegalovirus exposure and HLA in healthy donors. With respect to this clone: Its antigen is not known.

In germline, CDR1 is SGHNT, CDR2 YYREEE (reference sequence). V shed 2 bases, J shed 0 bases, and the junction held 4 bases outside the gene matches. There are 15 residues in the CDR3. Whole-study findings and limits: In a later analysis, donors in an Asian-associated ancestry cluster reportedly had fewer N-insertions in productive TCRs than the cohort mean.

PCR used 60 Vbeta primers and 13 Jbeta primers. Assay used: immunoSEQ multiplex PCR; TCRdb lists only in-frame clones, some missing. The data hold about 180,000 clones, with 75% to 85% observed a single time. V and J are TRBV5-4 and TRBJ1-1, with TRBD1 matching over 7 bases. The sequence derives from a girl between 2 and 10 years old in good health and CMV-seropositive. The sequenced sample consisted of PBMCs. The CDR3 loop is CASSFLDRVNTEAFF. The CDR3 DNA is TGTGCCAGCAGCTTCCTCGACAGGGTGAACACTGAAGCTTTCTTT.